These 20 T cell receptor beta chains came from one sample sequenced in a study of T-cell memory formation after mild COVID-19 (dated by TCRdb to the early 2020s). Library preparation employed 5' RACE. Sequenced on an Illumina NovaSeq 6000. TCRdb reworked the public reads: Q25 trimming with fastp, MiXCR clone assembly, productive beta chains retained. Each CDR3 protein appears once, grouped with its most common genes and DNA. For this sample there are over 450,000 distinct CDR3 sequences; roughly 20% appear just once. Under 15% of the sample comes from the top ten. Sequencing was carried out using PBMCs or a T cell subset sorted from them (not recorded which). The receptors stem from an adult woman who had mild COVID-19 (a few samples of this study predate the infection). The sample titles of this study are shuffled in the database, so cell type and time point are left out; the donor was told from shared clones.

The CDR3 DNA follows: TGTGCCAGCAGCGTAGGGACAGGCCCCTACGAGCAGTACTTC. Translation: CASSVGTGPYEQYF. This chain joins TRBV9 and TRBJ2-7; 7 bases line up with TRBD1. Germline V CDR1 and CDR2: SGDLS, YYNGEE. J lost 2 bases, V lost 0 bases, and 2 bases had no gene match. This CDR3 has 14 residues.

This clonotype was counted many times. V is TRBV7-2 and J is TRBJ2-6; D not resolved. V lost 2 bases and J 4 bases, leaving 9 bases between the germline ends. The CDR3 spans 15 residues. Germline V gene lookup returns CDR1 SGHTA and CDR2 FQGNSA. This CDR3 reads CASSLFGFGANVLTF. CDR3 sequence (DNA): TGTGCCAGCAGCTTATTCGGGTTCGGGGCCAACGTCCTGACTTTC. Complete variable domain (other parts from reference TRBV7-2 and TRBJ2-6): GAGVSQSPSNKVTEKGKDVELRCDPISGHTALYWYRQSLGQGLEFLIYFQGNSAPDKSGLPSDRFSAERTGGSVSTLTIQRTQQEDSAVYLCASSLFGFGANVLTFGAGSRLTVL.

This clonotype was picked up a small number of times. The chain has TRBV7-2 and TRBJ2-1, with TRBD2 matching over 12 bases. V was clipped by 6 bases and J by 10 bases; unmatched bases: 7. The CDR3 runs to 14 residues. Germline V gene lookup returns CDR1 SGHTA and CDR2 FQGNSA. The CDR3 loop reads CASRPSGTSGEQFF. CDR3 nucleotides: TGTGCCAGCAGGCCTTCCGGGACTAGCGGGGAGCAGTTCTTC. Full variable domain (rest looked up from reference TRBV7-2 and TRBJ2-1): GAGVSQSPSNKVTEKGKDVELRCDPISGHTALYWYRQSLGQGLEFLIYFQGNSAPDKSGLPSDRFSAERTGGSVSTLTIQRTQQEDSAVYLCASRPSGTSGEQFFGPGTRLTVL.

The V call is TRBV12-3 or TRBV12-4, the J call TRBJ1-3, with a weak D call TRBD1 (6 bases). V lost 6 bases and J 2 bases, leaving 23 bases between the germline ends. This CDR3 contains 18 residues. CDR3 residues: CASSPVRRGIRAGNTIYF. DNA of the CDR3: TGTGCCAGCAGCCCGGTCCGGAGGGGGATTAGGGCTGGAAACACCATATATTTT.

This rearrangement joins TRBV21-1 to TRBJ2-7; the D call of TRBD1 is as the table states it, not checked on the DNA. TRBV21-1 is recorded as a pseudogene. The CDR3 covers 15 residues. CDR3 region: CASSNHRVRLGEQYF. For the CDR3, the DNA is TGTGCCAGCAGCAACCACAGGGTGCGGTTGGGTGAGCAGTACTTC.

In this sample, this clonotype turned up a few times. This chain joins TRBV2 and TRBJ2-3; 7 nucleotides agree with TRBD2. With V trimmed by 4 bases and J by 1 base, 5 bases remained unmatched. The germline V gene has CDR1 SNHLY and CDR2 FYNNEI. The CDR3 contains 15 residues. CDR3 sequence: CASSVVRGGTDTQYF. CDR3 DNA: TGTGCCAGCAGTGTGGTACGGGGGGGCACAGATACGCAGTATTTT.

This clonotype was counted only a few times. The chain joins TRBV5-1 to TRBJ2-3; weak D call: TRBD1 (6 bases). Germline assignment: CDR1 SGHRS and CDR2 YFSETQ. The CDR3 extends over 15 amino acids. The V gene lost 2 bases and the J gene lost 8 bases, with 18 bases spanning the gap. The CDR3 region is CASSFQGPSDTTQYF. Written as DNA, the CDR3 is TGCGCCAGCAGCTTCCAGGGGCCCAGCGACACTACGCAGTATTTT.

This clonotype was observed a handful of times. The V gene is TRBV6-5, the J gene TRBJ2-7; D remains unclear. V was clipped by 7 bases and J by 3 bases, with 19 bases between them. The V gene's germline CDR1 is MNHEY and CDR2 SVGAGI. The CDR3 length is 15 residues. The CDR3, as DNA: TGTGCCAGCAACCCCGCATACCGCGTCGGCTACGAGCAGTACTTC. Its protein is CASNPAYRVGYEQYF.

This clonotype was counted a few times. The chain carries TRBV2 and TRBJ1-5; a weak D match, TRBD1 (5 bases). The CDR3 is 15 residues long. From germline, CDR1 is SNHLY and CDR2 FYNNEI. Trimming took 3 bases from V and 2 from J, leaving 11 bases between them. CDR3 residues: CASSDGGMGNQPQHF. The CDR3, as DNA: TGTGCCAGCAGTGACGGGGGTATGGGCAATCAGCCCCAGCATTTT.

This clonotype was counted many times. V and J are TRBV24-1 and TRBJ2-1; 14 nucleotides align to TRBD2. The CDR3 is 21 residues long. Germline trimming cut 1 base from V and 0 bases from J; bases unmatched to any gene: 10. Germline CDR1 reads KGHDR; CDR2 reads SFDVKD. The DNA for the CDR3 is TGTGCCACCAGTGATTTTTTGGGGACTAGCGGGGGCCTCAGCTCCTACAATGAGCAGTTCTTC. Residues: CATSDFLGTSGGLSSYNEQFF.

The CDR3 region is CATSGSLGGSEKLFF. The CDR3, as DNA: TGTGCCACCAGCGGCTCCTTGGGGGGTAGCGAAAAACTGTTTTTT. The chain is built from TRBV15 and TRBJ1-4, with D possibly being TRBD1 (5 bases). The V and J ends lost 5 bases and 8 bases respectively, with 18 bases between them. The CDR3 has 15 residues. Germline values: CDR1 LNHNV, CDR2 YYDKDF (reference sequence).

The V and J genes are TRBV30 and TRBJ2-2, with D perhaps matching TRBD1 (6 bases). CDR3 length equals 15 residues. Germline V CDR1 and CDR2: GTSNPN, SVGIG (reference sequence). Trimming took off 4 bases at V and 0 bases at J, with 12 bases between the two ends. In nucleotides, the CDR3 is TGTGCCTGGATGACCGGGACATCGAACACCGGGGAGCTGTTTTTT. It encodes CAWMTGTSNTGELFF.

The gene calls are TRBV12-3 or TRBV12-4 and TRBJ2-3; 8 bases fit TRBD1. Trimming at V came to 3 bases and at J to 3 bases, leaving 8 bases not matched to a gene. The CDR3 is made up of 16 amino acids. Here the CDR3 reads CASSFWTGPRTDTQYF. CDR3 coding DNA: TGTGCCAGCAGTTTTTGGACAGGGCCGAGGACAGATACGCAGTATTTT.

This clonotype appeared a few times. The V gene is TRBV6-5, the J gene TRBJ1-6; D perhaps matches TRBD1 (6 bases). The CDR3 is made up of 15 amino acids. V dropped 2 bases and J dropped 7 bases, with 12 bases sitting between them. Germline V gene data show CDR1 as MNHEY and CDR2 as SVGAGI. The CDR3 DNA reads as TGTGCCAGCAGTTACGCCGGGACACCAAATTCACCCCTCCACTTT. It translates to CASSYAGTPNSPLHF.

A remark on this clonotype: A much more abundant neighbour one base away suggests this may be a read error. CDR3 DNA sequence: TGCAGTGCCCCCTCCCCGGTCCCCACAGCAAGTGGCTACACCTTC. Protein sequence: CSAPSPVPTASGYTF. V gene TRBV20-1 combines with J gene TRBJ1-2; no reliable D call. The CDR3 runs 15 residues. V dropped 6 bases and J dropped 7 bases, with 24 bases sitting between them. Looked up from germline, CDR1 is DFQATT and CDR2 is SNEGSKA (reference sequence).

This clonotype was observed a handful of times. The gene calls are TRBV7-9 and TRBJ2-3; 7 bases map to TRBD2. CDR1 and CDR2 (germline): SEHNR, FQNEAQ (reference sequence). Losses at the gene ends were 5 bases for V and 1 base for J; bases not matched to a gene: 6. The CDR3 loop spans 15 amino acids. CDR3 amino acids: CASSPRLARTDTQYF. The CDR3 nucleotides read TGTGCCAGCAGCCCCCGACTAGCCCGCACAGATACGCAGTATTTT.

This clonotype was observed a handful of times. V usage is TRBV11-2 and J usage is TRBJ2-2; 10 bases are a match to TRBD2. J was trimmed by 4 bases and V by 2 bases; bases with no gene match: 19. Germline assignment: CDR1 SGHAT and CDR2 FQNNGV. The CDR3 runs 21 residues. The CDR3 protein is CASSLTTKSAASGSRTGELFF. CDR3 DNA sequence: TGTGCCAGCAGCTTAACCACAAAAAGCGCGGCTAGCGGGAGTCGCACCGGGGAGCTGTTTTTT.

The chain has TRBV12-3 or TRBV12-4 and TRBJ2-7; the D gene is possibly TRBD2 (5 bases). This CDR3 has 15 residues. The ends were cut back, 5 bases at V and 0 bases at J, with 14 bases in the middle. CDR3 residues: CASSGAGINSYEQYF. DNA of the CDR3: TGTGCCAGCAGTGGAGCCGGGATTAACTCCTACGAGCAGTACTTC.

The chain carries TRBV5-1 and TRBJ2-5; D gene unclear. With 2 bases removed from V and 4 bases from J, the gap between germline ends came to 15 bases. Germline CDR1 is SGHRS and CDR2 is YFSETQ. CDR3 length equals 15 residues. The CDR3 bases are TGCGCCAGCAGCTTAACGGTTGCTGCGACAGAGACCCAGTACTTC. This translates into CASSLTVAATETQYF.

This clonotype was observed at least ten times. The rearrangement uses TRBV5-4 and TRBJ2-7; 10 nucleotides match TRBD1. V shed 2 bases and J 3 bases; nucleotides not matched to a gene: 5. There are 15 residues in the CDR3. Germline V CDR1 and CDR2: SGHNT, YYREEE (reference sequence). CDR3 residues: CASSFRDRGRYEQYF. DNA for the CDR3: TGTGCCAGCAGCTTCCGCGACAGGGGGCGCTACGAGCAGTACTTC.